One and the same sample provided the 5 T cell receptor beta chains below, sequenced in a study of beta chain features in type 1 diabetes. Sequenced material consisted of expressed TCRB transcripts (all of the isolated RNA was reverse transcribed). Produced via immunoSEQ multiplex PCR; TCRdb's table is partial and in-frame only. Among 900,000 or so clones listed, roughly 16% were seen once. Sequencing was done on a sample of naive CD4+ T cells from blood. These receptors all stem from a young woman in good health.

This clone was counted only a few times. The rearrangement links TRBV28 to TRBJ2-1; 14 bases fit TRBD2. The ends lost 6 bases at V and 8 bases at J; junction bases unmatched: 6. Germline V gene data show CDR1 as MDHEN and CDR2 as SYDVKM. CDR3 length: 15 residues. CDR3 nucleotide sequence: TGTGCCAGCAGACGGACTAGCGGGGGGAGGTATGAGCAGTTCTTC. Protein product: CASRRTSGGRYEQFF.

The chain combines TRBV4-2 with TRBJ1-2, with D possibly being TRBD1 (6 bases). This CDR3 has 17 amino acids. CDR1 and CDR2 from the germline V gene are LGHNA and YNFKEQ. V was clipped by 1 base and J by 3 bases, with 18 bases between them. The CDR3 DNA follows: TGTGCCAGCAGCCAAGTGTTCAGGGGCGGTAACGACTATGGCTACACCTTC. Its protein product is CASSQVFRGGNDYGYTF.

This clone turned up a few times. V usage is TRBV28 and J usage is TRBJ2-7, with 9 bases matching TRBD2. CDR3 length: 15 residues. In germline, CDR1 is MDHEN, CDR2 SYDVKM. V trimming: 7 bases; J trimming: 4 bases; junction bases outside the gene matches: 11. CDR3 DNA sequence: TGTGCCAGCACAATCACGTCTAGCGGGATGTACGAGCAGTACTTC. Its translation is CASTITSSGMYEQYF.

This chain links TRBV28 with TRBJ2-5; possible D gene TRBD1, 6 bases. The DNA end favors TRBJ2-7, so the J call may be wrong. Germline-derived CDR1 and CDR2 are MDHEN and SYDVKM. This CDR3 region has 14 residues. The CDR3 region is CASSLSTGFYEQYF. CDR3 sequence (DNA): TGTGCCAGCAGTTTATCGACAGGATTCTACGAGCAGTACTTC.

This clone was counted between two and nine times. The gene calls are TRBV28 and TRBJ2-7; TRBD1 matches 9 bases. V trimming: 5 bases; J trimming: 1 base; junction bases outside the gene matches: 18. CDR3 length: 19 amino acids. Germline values: CDR1 MDHEN, CDR2 SYDVKM. The DNA of the CDR3 is TGTGCCAGCAGTACCATCCTCCCGACCCCGGGACAGGGTTCCTACGAGCAGTACTTC. This gives the protein CASSTILPTPGQGSYEQYF.